This is a list of T cell receptor beta chains from one sample in a study of T-cell reconstitution after alpha-beta-depleted transplantation in children. TCRdb re-called the PCR reads through MiXCR, storing one row per CDR3 protein. The sample consists of 250,000 to 300,000 distinct CDR3 sequences, more than 8% of them appearing once. Sequenced here: PBMCs from the stem cell graft donor, sampled from the stem cell graft. The receptor set was obtained from a human donor who donated a stem cell graft to a child with SCID. Each CDR3 is given with its conserved first and last residue. The order of the fields is CDR3 protein, V gene.

CDR3: CASSLMGGAQTTEAFF
V: TRBV7-3

CDR3: CASKKGAPVTPYNEQFF
V: TRBV5-1

CDR3: CASSQRGLEELFF
V: TRBV4-1

CDR3: CASGSRQGRTGELFF
V: TRBV7-2

CDR3: CASSRTGTGNRYNEQFF
V: TRBV6-1

CDR3: CSALPVGDYTGELFF
V: TRBV29-1

CDR3: CASSQQGTWTHTQYF
V: TRBV3-1

CDR3: CASSLKQRAEKLFF
V: TRBV5-1

CDR3: CAIKTGSTGELFF
V: TRBV10-3

CDR3: CASSQVPTSYEQYF
V: TRBV4-1

CDR3: CASSVSVGNEQFF
V: TRBV9

CDR3: CASGTTGGWDEQYF
V: TRBV12-5

CDR3: CASSQHREDTQYF
V: TRBV7-3

CDR3: CASSATRISEAFF
V: TRBV27

CDR3: CASGRQALNDGTEAFF
V: TRBV6-5

CDR3: CASSLALQTLNYGYTF
V: TRBV5-1

CDR3: CASSPTSFYEQYF
V: TRBV11-2

CDR3: CASSHSGTGVNTEAFF
V: TRBV4-1

CDR3: CASSSTGPDGQNIQYF
V: TRBV5-1

CDR3: CASSQEKGHTDTQYF
V: TRBV3-1

CDR3: CASSPIASGANYGYTF
V: TRBV18

CDR3: CGASLGLATDTQYF
V: TRBV20-1

CDR3: CASNPLGSGTGELFF
V: TRBV12-3/TRBV12-4

CDR3: CSVGDSTKETQYF
V: TRBV29-1

CDR3: CASSPEGYLGAGEQYF
V: TRBV5-1

CDR3: CASSSGQGDGRTEAFF
V: TRBV12-3/TRBV12-4

CDR3: CSADRTGRSSYNEQFF
V: TRBV20-1

CDR3: CSARDRRAPIGYTF
V: TRBV20-1

CDR3: CASRRSRGETQYF
V: TRBV5-1

CDR3: CASSDLRDDPRNSPLHF
V: TRBV5-4

CDR3: CASSPTVFDTEAFF
V: TRBV18

CDR3: CASRVAGAGTEAFF
V: TRBV5-1

CDR3: CASSPDESYEQYF
V: TRBV5-1

CDR3: CASSLSATTEAFF
V: TRBV16

CDR3: CASSPQERAIRDEQFF
V: TRBV5-1

CDR3: CASSAGQSLLETQYF
V: TRBV5-1

CDR3: CASSVLGTDIYGYTF
V: TRBV9

CDR3: CASSLPGGDYGYTF
V: TRBV5-1

CDR3: CSASRWIAGGPETQYF
V: TRBV20-1

CDR3: CASSYSRYEQYF
V: TRBV6-6

CDR3: CASSKGTGTNEKLFF
V: TRBV6-1

CDR3: CASSPATDYGYTF
V: TRBV18

CDR3: CASSLVAEQGYGYTF
V: TRBV7-6

CDR3: CATSDSGQSITGELFF
V: TRBV24-1

CDR3: CASSSQGISNQPQHF
V: TRBV12-3/TRBV12-4

CDR3: CASSLPGNTIYF
V: TRBV5-1

CDR3: CASSFEWTGELFF
V: TRBV13

CDR3: CSVEGWTVTANYGYTF
V: TRBV29-1

CDR3: CASSLENSPLHF
V: TRBV12-3/TRBV12-4

CDR3: CASSESDSPHSPLHF
V: TRBV25-1

CDR3: CASSWGLAYEQYF
V: TRBV27

CDR3: CSVEVIQRQETQYF
V: TRBV29-1

CDR3: CASTETDQETQYF
V: TRBV12-3/TRBV12-4

CDR3: CASSLVGGTSTDTQYF
V: TRBV11-2

CDR3: CASRAAGTGGSGYTF
V: TRBV2

CDR3: CASSPIGRGRDYEQYF
V: TRBV5-6

CDR3: CASSVAGAEQFF
V: TRBV12-3/TRBV12-4

CDR3: CASSPEPLAGGTDTQYF
V: TRBV5-1

CDR3: CASSPRGVYGYTF
V: TRBV6-5

CDR3: CSARKDRAIF
V: TRBV20-1